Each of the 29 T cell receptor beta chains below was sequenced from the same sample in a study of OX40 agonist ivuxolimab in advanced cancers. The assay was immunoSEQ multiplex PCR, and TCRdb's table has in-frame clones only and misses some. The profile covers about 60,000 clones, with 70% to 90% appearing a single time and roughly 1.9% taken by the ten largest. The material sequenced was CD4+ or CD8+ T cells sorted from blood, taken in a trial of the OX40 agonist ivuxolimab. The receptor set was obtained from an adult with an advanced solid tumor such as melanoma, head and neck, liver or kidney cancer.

In nucleotides, the CDR3 is TGTGCCAGTAGTTCACGGGACAGCTCTGGAAACACCATATATTTT. It specifies CASSSRDSSGNTIYF. This rearrangement joins TRBV19 to TRBJ1-3; 7 bases map to TRBD1. CDR3 length: 15 residues. V shed 5 bases and J 0 bases; nucleotides not matched to a gene: 4. Germline CDR1 and CDR2: LNHDA and SQIVND (reference sequence).

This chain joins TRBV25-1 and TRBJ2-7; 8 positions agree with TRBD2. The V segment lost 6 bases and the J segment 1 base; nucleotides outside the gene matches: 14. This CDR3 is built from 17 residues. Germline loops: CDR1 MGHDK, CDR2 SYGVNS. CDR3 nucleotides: TGTGCCAGCAGCGATTATTCCGGGACGGGAGGGTCCTACGAGCAGTACTTC. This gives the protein CASSDYSGTGGSYEQYF.

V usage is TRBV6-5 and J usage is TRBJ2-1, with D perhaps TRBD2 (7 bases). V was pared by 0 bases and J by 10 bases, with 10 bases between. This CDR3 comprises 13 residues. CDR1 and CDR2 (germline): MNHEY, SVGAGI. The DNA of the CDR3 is TGTGCCAGCAGTTACTCGGGGGGGCTCGAGCAGTTCTTC. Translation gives CASSYSGGLEQFF.

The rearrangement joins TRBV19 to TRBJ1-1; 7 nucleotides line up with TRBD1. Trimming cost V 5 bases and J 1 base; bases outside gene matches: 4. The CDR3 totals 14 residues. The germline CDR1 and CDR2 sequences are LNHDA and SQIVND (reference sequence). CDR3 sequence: CASSVGGRNTEAFF. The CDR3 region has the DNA TGTGCCAGTAGTGTAGGGGGCCGGAACACTGAAGCTTTCTTT.

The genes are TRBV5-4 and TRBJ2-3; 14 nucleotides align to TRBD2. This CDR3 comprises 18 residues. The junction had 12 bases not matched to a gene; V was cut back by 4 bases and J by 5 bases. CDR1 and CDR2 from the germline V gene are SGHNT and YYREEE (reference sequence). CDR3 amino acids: CASSPYSTSGGAGDTQYF. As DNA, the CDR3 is TGTGCCAGCAGCCCTTATTCGACTAGCGGGGGGGCAGGAGATACGCAGTATTTT.

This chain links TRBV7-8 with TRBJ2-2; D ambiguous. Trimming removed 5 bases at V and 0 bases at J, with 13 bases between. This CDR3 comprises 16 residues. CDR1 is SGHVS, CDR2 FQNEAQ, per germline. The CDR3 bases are TGTGCCAGCAGCCCCACGGGTGGCACGAACACCGGGGAGCTGTTTTTT. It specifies CASSPTGGTNTGELFF.

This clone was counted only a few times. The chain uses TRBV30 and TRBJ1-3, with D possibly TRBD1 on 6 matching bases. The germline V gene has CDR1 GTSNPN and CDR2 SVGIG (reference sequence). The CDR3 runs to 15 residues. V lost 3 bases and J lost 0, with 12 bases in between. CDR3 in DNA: TGTGCCTGGAGCGTTAGGGGGACCTCTGGAAACACCATATATTTT. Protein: CAWSVRGTSGNTIYF.

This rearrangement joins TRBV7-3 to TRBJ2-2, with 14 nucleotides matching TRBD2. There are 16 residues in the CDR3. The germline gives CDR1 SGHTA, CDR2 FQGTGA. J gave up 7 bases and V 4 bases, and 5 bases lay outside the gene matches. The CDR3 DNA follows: TGTGCCAGCAGCTCGGGACTAGCGGGAGCGGACGGGGAGCTGTTTTTT. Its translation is CASSSGLAGADGELFF. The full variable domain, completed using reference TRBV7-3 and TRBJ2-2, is GAGVSQTPSNKVTEKGKYVELRCDPISGHTALYWYRQSLGQGPEFLIYFQGTGAADDSGLPNDRFFAVRPEGSVSTLKIQRTERGDSAVYLCASSSGLAGADGELFFGEGSRLTVL.

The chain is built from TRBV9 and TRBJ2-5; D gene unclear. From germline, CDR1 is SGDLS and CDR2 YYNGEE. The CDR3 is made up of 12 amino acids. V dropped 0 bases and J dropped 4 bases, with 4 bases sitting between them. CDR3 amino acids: CASSVVGETQYF. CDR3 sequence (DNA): TGTGCCAGCAGCGTAGTAGGAGAGACCCAGTACTTC.

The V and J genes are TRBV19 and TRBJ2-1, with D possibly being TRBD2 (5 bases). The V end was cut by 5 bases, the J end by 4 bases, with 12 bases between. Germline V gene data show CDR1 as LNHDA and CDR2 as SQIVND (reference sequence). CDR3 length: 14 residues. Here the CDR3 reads CASSPRGQYNEQFF. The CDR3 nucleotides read TGTGCCAGTAGTCCCAGAGGGCAGTACAATGAGCAGTTCTTC. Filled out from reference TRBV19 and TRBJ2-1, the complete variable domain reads DGGITQSPKYLFRKEGQNVTLSCEQNLNHDAMYWYRQDPGQGLRLIYYSQIVNDFQKGDIAEGYSVSREKKESFPLTVTSAQKNPTAFYLCASSPRGQYNEQFFGPGTRLTVL.

CDR3 nucleotides: TGTGCCAGCAGTATAAGACAGCACACCGCCCTTTATGGCTACACCTTC. Amino acid sequence: CASSIRQHTALYGYTF. V and J are TRBV28 and TRBJ1-2; possibly TRBD1 for D (5 bases). CDR3 length equals 16 residues. The V end was cut by 5 bases, the J end by 5 bases, with 21 bases between. Germline V gene sequence: CDR1 MDHEN, CDR2 SYDVKM.

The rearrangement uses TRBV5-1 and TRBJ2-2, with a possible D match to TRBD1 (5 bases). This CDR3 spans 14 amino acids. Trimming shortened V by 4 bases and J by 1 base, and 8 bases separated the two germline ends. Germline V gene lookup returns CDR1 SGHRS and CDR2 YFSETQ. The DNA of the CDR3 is TGCGCCAGCAGCGTCACAGGGAACACCGGGGAGCTGTTTTTT. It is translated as CASSVTGNTGELFF.

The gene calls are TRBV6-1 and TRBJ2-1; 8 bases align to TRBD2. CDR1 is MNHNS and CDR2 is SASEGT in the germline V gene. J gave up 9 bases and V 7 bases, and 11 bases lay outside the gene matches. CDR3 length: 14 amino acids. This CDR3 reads CASTRTSLDTEQFF. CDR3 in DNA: TGTGCCAGCACCAGGACTAGCCTCGACACTGAGCAGTTCTTC.

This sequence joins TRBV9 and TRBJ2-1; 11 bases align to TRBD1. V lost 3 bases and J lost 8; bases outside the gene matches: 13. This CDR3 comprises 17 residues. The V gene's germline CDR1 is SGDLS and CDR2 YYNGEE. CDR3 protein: CASSAGTGGIRVDEQFF. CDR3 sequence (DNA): TGTGCCAGCAGCGCAGGGACAGGGGGTATTCGTGTGGATGAGCAGTTCTTC.

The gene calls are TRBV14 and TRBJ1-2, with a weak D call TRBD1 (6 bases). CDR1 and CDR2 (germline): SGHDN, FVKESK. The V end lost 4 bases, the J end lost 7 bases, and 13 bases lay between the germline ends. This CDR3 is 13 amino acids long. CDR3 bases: TGTGCCAGCAGCCCTCAGACAGGCTCTGGCTACACCTTC. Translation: CASSPQTGSGYTF.

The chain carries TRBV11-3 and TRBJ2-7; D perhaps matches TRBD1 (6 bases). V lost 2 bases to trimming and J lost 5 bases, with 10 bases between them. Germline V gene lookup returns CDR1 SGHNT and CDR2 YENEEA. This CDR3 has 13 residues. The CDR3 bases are TGTGCCAGCAGCTTACGAGGGGGAAACGAGCAGTACTTC. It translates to CASSLRGGNEQYF.

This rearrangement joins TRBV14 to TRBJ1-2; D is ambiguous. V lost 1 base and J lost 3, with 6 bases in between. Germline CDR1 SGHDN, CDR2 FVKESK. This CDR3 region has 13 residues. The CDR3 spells CASSQVQYYGYTF. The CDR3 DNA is TGTGCCAGCAGCCAAGTCCAGTACTATGGCTACACCTTC.

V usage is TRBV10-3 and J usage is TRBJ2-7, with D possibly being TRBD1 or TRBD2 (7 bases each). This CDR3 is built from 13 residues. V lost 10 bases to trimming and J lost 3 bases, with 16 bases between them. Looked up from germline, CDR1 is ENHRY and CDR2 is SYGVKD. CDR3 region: CATIPGGDYEQYF. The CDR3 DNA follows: TGTGCCACTATACCAGGGGGGGACTACGAGCAGTACTTC.

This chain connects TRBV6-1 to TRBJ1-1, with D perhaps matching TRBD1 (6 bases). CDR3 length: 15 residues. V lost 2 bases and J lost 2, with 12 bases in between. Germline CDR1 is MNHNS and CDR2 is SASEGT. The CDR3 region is CASSEYGGLNTEAFF. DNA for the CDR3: TGTGCCAGCAGTGAATATGGGGGGCTCAACACTGAAGCTTTCTTT.

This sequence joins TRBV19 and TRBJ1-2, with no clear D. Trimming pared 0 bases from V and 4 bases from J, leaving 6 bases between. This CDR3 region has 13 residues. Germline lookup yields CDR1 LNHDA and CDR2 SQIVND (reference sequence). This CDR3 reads CASSIDRFYGYTF. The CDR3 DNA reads TGTGCCAGTAGTATAGATCGGTTCTATGGCTACACCTTC.

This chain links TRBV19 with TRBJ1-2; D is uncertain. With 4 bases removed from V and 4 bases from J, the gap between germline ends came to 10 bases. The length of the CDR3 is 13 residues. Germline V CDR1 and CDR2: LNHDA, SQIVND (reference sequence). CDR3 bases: TGTGCCAGTAGTAATTTAGCACTCTATGGCTACACCTTC. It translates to CASSNLALYGYTF.

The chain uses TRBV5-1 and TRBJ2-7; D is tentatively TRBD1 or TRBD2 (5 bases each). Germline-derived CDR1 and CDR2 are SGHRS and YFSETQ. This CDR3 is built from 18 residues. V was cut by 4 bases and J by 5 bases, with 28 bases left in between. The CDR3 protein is CASSPGRQAINKVDEQYF. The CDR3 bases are TGCGCCAGCAGCCCGGGACGGCAAGCTATAAATAAGGTGGACGAGCAGTACTTC.

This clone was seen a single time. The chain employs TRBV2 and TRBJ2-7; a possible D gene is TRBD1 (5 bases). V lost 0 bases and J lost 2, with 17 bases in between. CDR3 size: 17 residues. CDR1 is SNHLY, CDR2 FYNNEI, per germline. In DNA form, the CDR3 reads TGTGCCAGCAGTGAAGCGCTTGCGGCAGGGCTTCCCTACGAGCAGTACTTC. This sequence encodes CASSEALAAGLPYEQYF.

CDR3 protein: CASSLVGTEAFF. CDR3 bases: TGTGCCAGCAGCTTGGTAGGGACTGAAGCTTTCTTT. The chain carries TRBV5-5 and TRBJ1-1; no firm D call. Looked up from germline, CDR1 is SGHKS and CDR2 is YYEKEE (reference sequence). Trimming pared 0 bases from V and 5 bases from J, leaving 5 bases between. CDR3 size: 12 residues.

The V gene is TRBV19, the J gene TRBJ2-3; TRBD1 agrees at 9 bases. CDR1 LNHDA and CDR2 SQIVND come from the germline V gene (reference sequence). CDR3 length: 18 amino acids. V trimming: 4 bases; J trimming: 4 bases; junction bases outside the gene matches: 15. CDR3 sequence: CASSTFSNRDRVADTQYF. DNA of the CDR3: TGTGCCAGTAGTACCTTTTCTAACCGGGACAGGGTAGCAGATACGCAGTATTTT. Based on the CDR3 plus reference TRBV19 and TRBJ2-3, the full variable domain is DGGITQSPKYLFRKEGQNVTLSCEQNLNHDAMYWYRQDPGQGLRLIYYSQIVNDFQKGDIAEGYSVSREKKESFPLTVTSAQKNPTAFYLCASSTFSNRDRVADTQYFGPGTRLTVL.

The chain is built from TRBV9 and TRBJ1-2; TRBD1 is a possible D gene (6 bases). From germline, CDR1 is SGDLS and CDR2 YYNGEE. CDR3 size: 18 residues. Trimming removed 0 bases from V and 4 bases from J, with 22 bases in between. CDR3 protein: CASSVDPRLAGDRYGYTF. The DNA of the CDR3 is TGTGCCAGCAGCGTAGATCCAAGGTTGGCAGGGGACCGCTATGGCTACACCTTC. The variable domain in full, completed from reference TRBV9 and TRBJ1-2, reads DSGVTQTPKHLITATGQRVTLRCSPRSGDLSVYWYQQSLDQGLQFLIQYYNGEERAKGNILERFSAQQFPDLHSELNLSSLELGDSALYFCASSVDPRLAGDRYGYTFGSGTRLTVV.

The CDR3 DNA is TGTGCCAGCAGCTCCGTCACGGGGGGCACCACAGATACGCAGTATTTT. Residues: CASSSVTGGTTDTQYF. The chain joins TRBV7-9 to TRBJ2-3; a weak D match, TRBD2 (7 bases). The V gene's germline CDR1 is SEHNR and CDR2 FQNEAQ (reference sequence). The CDR3 extends over 16 amino acids. V was shortened by 4 bases and J by 2 bases, with 16 bases between the two germline ends.

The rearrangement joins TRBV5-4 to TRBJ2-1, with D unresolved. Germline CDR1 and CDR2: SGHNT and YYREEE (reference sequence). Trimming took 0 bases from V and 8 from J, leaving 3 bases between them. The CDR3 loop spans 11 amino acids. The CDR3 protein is CASSLADEQFF. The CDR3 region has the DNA TGTGCCAGCAGCTTGGCCGATGAGCAGTTCTTC. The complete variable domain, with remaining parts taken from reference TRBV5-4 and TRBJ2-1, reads ETGVTQSPTHLIKTRGQQVTLRCSSQSGHNTVSWYQQALGQGPQFIFQYYREEENGRGNFPPRFSGLQFPNYSSELNVNALELDDSALYLCASSLADEQFFGPGTRLTVL.

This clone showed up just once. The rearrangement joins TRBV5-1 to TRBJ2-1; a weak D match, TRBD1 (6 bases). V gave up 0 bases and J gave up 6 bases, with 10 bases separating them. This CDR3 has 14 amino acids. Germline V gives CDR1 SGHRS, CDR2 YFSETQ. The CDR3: CASSLATGINEQFF. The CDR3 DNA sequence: TGCGCCAGCAGCTTGGCAACAGGGATCAATGAGCAGTTCTTC.